These 21 T cell receptor beta chains were all obtained from the same sample, sequenced in a study of Graves' ophthalmopathy and Graves' hyperthyroidism (dated by TCRdb to the late 2010s). For sequencing, an Illumina HiSeq 2000 was employed. TCR beta CDR3 regions were amplified from RNA transcripts for repertoire sequencing. HTBI primers and the Qiagen OneStep RT-PCR kit were used in a first-round RT-PCR, which was followed by a second-round multiplex PCR, size selection and purification. Using fastp trimming at Q25 and MiXCR clonotype assembly, TCRdb reanalyzed the public sequencing data and kept in-frame beta chains. Entries that share a CDR3 protein sequence are merged under the most common genes and DNA. This sample lists 600,000 to 950,000 distinct CDR3 sequences; 40% were detected once. The top ten clonotypes cover less than 55% of the sample. The sample was peripheral blood. These TCRs come from an adult man with Graves' ophthalmopathy.

There are many counts of this clonotype. The chain carries TRBV7-9 and TRBJ1-4; TRBD1 might be the D (5 bases). The germline gives CDR1 SEHNR, CDR2 FQNEAQ (reference sequence). V was trimmed by 5 bases and J by 5 bases, leaving 12 bases between them. The CDR3 consists of 14 residues. CDR3 bases: TGTGCCAGCAGCCCCACGGGGGTAAATGAAAAACTGTTTTTT. Residues: CASSPTGVNEKLFF.

This clonotype was seen many times. This sequence joins TRBV2 and TRBJ2-3; D is uncertain. Germline V gene data show CDR1 as SNHLY and CDR2 as FYNNEI. V shed 6 bases and J shed 4 bases, with 20 bases lying between them. This CDR3 is built from 16 residues. CDR3 region: CASSYGLFREADTQYF. The CDR3 DNA reads as TGTGCCAGCAGCTACGGGCTCTTTCGCGAGGCAGATACGCAGTATTTT.

The genes are TRBV20-1 and TRBJ2-7, with D perhaps TRBD1 or TRBD2 (5 bases each). The germline V gene encodes CDR1 DFQATT and CDR2 SNEGSKA (reference sequence). The CDR3 spans 12 residues. V lost 4 bases, J lost 7 bases, and 14 bases lay in between. CDR3 DNA sequence: TGCAGTGCTATTGGGACCAACACTGAGCAGTACTTC. Translation gives CSAIGTNTEQYF.

This clonotype has ten or more counts. This sequence joins TRBV9 and TRBJ2-2; TRBD1 matches at 7 bases. V was clipped by 6 bases and J by 3 bases; unmatched bases: 8. CDR3 length: 15 amino acids. Germline V gene sequence: CDR1 SGDLS, CDR2 YYNGEE. CDR3 sequence reads: CASTRTTGDTGELFF. For the CDR3, the DNA is TGTGCCAGCACTCGGACCACAGGGGACACCGGGGAGCTGTTTTTT.

The chain employs TRBV6-6 and TRBJ1-2; no firm D call. Germline assignment: CDR1 MNHNY and CDR2 SVGAGI (reference sequence). CDR3 length equals 12 residues. The V end lost 9 bases, the J end lost 6 bases, and 14 bases lay between the germline ends. CDR3 amino acids: CASARERNGYTF. In DNA, the CDR3 is TGTGCCAGTGCGAGGGAAAGAAATGGCTACACCTTC.

This clonotype was seen at least ten times. The V and J genes are TRBV7-9 and TRBJ2-6; weak D call: TRBD1 (5 bases). V gave up 5 bases and J gave up 1 base, with 12 bases separating them. Germline V gene lookup returns CDR1 SEHNR and CDR2 FQNEAQ (reference sequence). This CDR3 is 16 amino acids long. The CDR3 DNA is TGTGCCAGCAGCCCGGCGACAGTATCTGGGGCCAACGTCCTGACTTTC. This sequence encodes CASSPATVSGANVLTF.

The sample holds a few counts of this clonotype. At one boundary the junction diverges from the germline segment, which might be a read error. The chain uses TRBV10-3 and TRBJ2-7; D uncertain. This CDR3 has 13 amino acids. In germline, CDR1 is ENHRY, CDR2 SYGVKD. This CDR3 reads CASSYPRRDEQYF. The CDR3 region has the DNA TGTGCCAGCAGTTACCCACGTCGTGACGAGCAGTACTTC.

As to this clonotype: One end of the junction varies from germline; a read error may be responsible. The genes are TRBV7-9 and TRBJ1-5; no clear D gene. This CDR3 comprises 13 residues. Germline CDR1 is SEHNR and CDR2 is FQNEAQ (reference sequence). Here the CDR3 DNA reads TGTGCCAGCAGATTAGGAGTTTATCAGCCCCAGCATTTT. Protein sequence: CASRLGVYQPQHF.

In regard to this clonotype: Just one base apart from a much larger clone, this may be a read error. The chain joins TRBV7-2 to TRBJ2-2, with D perhaps given as TRBD1 or TRBD2 (6 bases each). Germline CDR1 and CDR2: SGHTA and FQGNSA. This CDR3 has 16 amino acids. CDR3 DNA: TGTGCCAGCAACTTAAACGGGGGCGCGAACACCGGGGAGCTGTTTTTT. It codes for CASNLNGGANTGELFF.

This clonotype was found many times. The genes are TRBV19 and TRBJ1-5; D is uncertain. V dropped 1 base and J dropped 11 bases, with 12 bases sitting between them. The CDR3 has 13 amino acids. Germline CDR1 is LNHDA and CDR2 is SQIVND (reference sequence). CDR3 sequence reads: CASSIGVEQTQHF. The CDR3 DNA reads TGTGCCAGTAGTATAGGGGTGGAGCAGACCCAGCATTTT.

This chain connects TRBV7-9 to TRBJ1-2, with TRBD1 as a possible D gene (5 bases). The CDR3 totals 15 residues. Germline CDR1 reads SEHNR; CDR2 reads FQNEAQ (reference sequence). Trimming left V 5 bases short and J 4 bases short, with 17 bases between. CDR3 sequence: CASSQNTGRSYGYTF. Here the CDR3 DNA reads TGTGCCAGCAGCCAGAACACGGGACGCAGCTATGGCTACACCTTC. The whole variable domain, remainder taken from reference TRBV7-9 and TRBJ1-2, is DTGVSQNPRHKITKRGQNVTFRCDPISEHNRLYWYRQTLGQGPEFLTYFQNEAQLEKSRLLSDRFSAERPKGSFSTLEIQRTEQGDSAMYLCASSQNTGRSYGYTFGSGTRLTVV.

For this clonotype: Sequence at one end of the junction differs from germline and may be a read error. For the CDR3, the DNA is TGTGCCAGCAGCTTATCCCCCGAAAGGTTAACTGAAGCTATCTTT. Translated: CASSLSPERLTEAIF. The chain joins TRBV7-2 to TRBJ1-1; D gene ambiguous. Per germline, CDR1 SGHTA and CDR2 FQGNSA. CDR3 length: 15 residues.

The rearrangement links TRBV12-3 or TRBV12-4 to TRBJ2-7; D is unclear. The CDR3 is 12 residues long. V was pared by 8 bases and J by 3 bases, with 11 bases between. CDR3 sequence: CASGDTNYEQYF. The CDR3 DNA reads TGTGCCAGCGGCGACACGAACTACGAGCAGTACTTC.

The V call is TRBV29-1, the J call TRBJ2-3, with D tentatively TRBD2 (6 bases). CDR1 SQVTM and CDR2 ANQGSEA come from the germline V gene. The V gene lost 2 bases and the J gene lost 4 bases, with 7 bases spanning the gap. The CDR3 sequence is 12 residues long. For the CDR3, the DNA is TGCAGCGTTGAACGGGGGTCAGATACGCAGTATTTT. Its protein product is CSVERGSDTQYF.

The J gene is TRBJ2-2, the V gene TRBV25-1; the D gene is possibly TRBD1 (5 bases). The CDR3 totals 15 residues. Germline CDR1 reads MGHDK; CDR2 reads SYGVNS. V gave up 10 bases and J gave up 2 bases, with 17 bases separating them. This CDR3 is CATQGFGRNTGELFF. CDR3 in DNA: TGTGCCACCCAGGGTTTTGGGCGCAACACCGGGGAGCTGTTTTTT.

This clonotype came up many times. CDR3: CASSRGTYEQYF. The CDR3 region has the DNA TGTGCCAGCAGCCGAGGCACCTACGAGCAGTACTTC. The J gene is TRBJ2-7, the V gene TRBV7-9; D unresolved. Germline V gene sequence: CDR1 SEHNR, CDR2 FQNEAQ (reference sequence). V was trimmed by 5 bases and J by 2 bases, leaving 7 bases between them. CDR3 length: 12 amino acids.

In this sample, this clonotype turned up once. The CDR3 does not end in the conserved phenylalanine or tryptophan, so this is likely a read error. The chain links TRBV25-1 to TRBJ2-5, with D uncertain. Trimming removed 4 bases from V and 5 bases from J, with 11 bases in between. Germline values: CDR1 MGHDK, CDR2 SYGVNS. CDR3 length equals 13 residues. CDR3 DNA: TGTGCCAGCAGTGGGCGAGTCGTTGAGACCCAGTACTCC. Its protein is CASSGRVVETQYS.

The DNA for the CDR3 is TGTGCCAGCAGCCAGACCACCGCAGGGGGCGCCTCAGATACGCAGTATTTT. It translates to CASSQTTAGGASDTQYF. The chain couples TRBV7-9 to TRBJ2-3; 8 bases are a match to TRBD1. The V gene's germline CDR1 is SEHNR and CDR2 FQNEAQ (reference sequence). V gave up 5 bases and J gave up 4 bases; unmatched junction bases: 14. This CDR3 comprises 17 residues.

CDR3 in DNA: TGCAGCGTTGAACCCCCCGGGATTCCTTATGGCTACACCTTC. Its translation is CSVEPPGIPYGYTF. V usage is TRBV29-1 and J usage is TRBJ1-2; D is unclear. Germline-derived CDR1 and CDR2 are SQVTM and ANQGSEA. V was trimmed by 2 bases and J by 5 bases, leaving 15 bases between them. The CDR3 runs 14 residues.

The sample holds many counts of this clonotype. The CDR3 sequence: CASSFHPIRLAGEQETQYF. The DNA of the CDR3 is TGTGCCAGCAGCTTTCACCCGATTCGCTTAGCGGGAGAACAAGAGACCCAGTACTTC. This rearrangement joins TRBV7-8 to TRBJ2-5; 9 positions match TRBD2. With V trimmed by 3 bases and J by 2 bases, 16 bases remained unmatched. The CDR3 is 19 residues long. The germline V gene encodes CDR1 SGHVS and CDR2 FQNEAQ.

The V call is TRBV7-3, the J call TRBJ2-5; D may be TRBD1 (7 bases). V lost 5 bases to trimming and J lost 1 base, with 17 bases between them. The CDR3 has 16 amino acids. Germline values: CDR1 SGHTA, CDR2 FQGTGA. The CDR3 here is CASSPTGRRFQETQYF. The CDR3 DNA follows: TGTGCCAGCAGCCCGACAGGGAGGCGATTCCAAGAGACCCAGTACTTC. Combining the CDR3 with reference TRBV7-3 and TRBJ2-5 gives the whole variable domain GAGVSQTPSNKVTEKGKYVELRCDPISGHTALYWYRQSLGQGPEFLIYFQGTGAADDSGLPNDRFFAVRPEGSVSTLKIQRTERGDSAVYLCASSPTGRRFQETQYFGPGTRLLVL.